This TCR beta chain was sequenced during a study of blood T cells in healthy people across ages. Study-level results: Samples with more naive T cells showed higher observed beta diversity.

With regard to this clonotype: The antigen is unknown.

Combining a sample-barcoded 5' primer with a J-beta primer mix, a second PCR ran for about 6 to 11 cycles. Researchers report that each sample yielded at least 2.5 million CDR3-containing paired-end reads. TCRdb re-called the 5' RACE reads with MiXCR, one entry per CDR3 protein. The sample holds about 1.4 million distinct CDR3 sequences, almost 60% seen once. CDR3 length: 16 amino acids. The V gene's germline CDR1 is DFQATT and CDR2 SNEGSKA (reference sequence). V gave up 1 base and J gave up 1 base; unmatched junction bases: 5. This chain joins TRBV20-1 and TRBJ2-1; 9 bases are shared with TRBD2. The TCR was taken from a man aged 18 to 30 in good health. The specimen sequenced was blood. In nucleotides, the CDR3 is TGCAGTGCTAGAGGAGCGGGAGGTCGTTCCTACAATGAGCAGTTCTTC. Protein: CSARGAGGRSYNEQFF.